The rows below give T cell receptor beta chains drawn from one sample of a study of Ad26.COV2.S vaccination and SARS-CoV-2 variants. Produced via immunoSEQ multiplex PCR; TCRdb's table is partial and in-frame only. This table holds 300,000 to 350,000 clones, around nine tenths found once. The material was peripheral blood, obtained in a trial of Ad26.COV2.S vaccine versus placebo. The receptors stem from a person between 18 and 65 years old who received the Ad26.COV2.S COVID-19 vaccine or a placebo. CDR3s include the opening cysteine and the closing phenylalanine or tryptophan. A D gene is named only where the DNA matches it firmly. A row's size may be missing; if present it is once, few, many or a size class.

d_call j_call v_call clone_size cdr3_nt cdr3_aa
TRBD1 TRBJ1-6 TRBV5-4 . TGTGCCAGCAGCCGTCCCACAGGGGACAATTCACCCCTCCACTTT CASSRPTGDNSPLHF
TRBD1 TRBJ2-7 TRBV14 . TGTGCCAGCAGCCCCCTCCCGGGACAGGCCTACGAGCAGTACTTC CASSPLPGQAYEQYF
TRBD1 TRBJ1-1 TRBV18 . TGTGCCAGCTCAACACGGACAGGGATGAACACTGAAGCTTTCTTT CASSTRTGMNTEAFF
. TRBJ2-3 TRBV9 . TGTGCCAGCAGCCCCCAAGGACGGAGTAGCACAGATACGCAGTATTTT CASSPQGRSSTDTQYF
. TRBJ2-1 TRBV19 few TGTGCCAGTAGAGTGCGGGGCGAGCAGTTCTTC CASRVRGEQFF
. TRBJ1-4 TRBV6-6 . TGTGCCAGCAGTTACTCGACTGAAAAACTGTTTTTT CASSYSTEKLFF
TRBD2 TRBJ2-1 TRBV7-9 once TGTGCCAGCAGCTTAGGCACTAGCGGGGTTAGCGATGAGCAGTTCTTC CASSLGTSGVSDEQFF
. TRBJ1-5 TRBV6-5 . TGTGCCAGCGCCCTTAGGGGCGCGGGGGATCAGCCCCAGCATTTT CASALRGAGDQPQHF
TRBD2 TRBJ2-2 TRBV6-6 . TGTGCCAGCCGAGGGAGCGGGAGGACCGGGGAGCTGTTTTTT CASRGSGRTGELFF
. TRBJ2-7 TRBV29-1 . TGCAGCGTTGAAGGGGGTTGGCGCGAGCAGTACTTC CSVEGGWREQYF
TRBD1 TRBJ2-5 TRBV10-3 . TGTGCCATCAGTGATCACAGGGGTTACCAAGAGACCCAGTACTTC CAISDHRGYQETQYF
TRBD1 TRBJ1-3 TRBV19 . TGTGCCAGTAACACAGGGGCCTCTGGAAACACCATATATTTT CASNTGASGNTIYF
. TRBJ2-5 TRBV19 . TGTGCCAGTAGTATCAGTGGGGGTAAAGAGACCCAGTACTTC CASSISGGKETQYF
. TRBJ1-1 TRBV19 . TGTGCCAGTAGTAGCGACATGAACACTGAAGCTTTCTTT CASSSDMNTEAFF
TRBD1 TRBJ1-2 TRBV4-2 . TGTGCCAGCAGCCAAGATCTAGACAGGGGTAGCTATGGCTACACCTTC CASSQDLDRGSYGYTF
. TRBJ2-7 TRBV2 . TGTGCCAGCAGCGAGTTACAGGGCTCTCCCTACGAGCAGTACTTC CASSELQGSPYEQYF